This passage covers 23 T cell receptor beta chains from one sample sequenced in a study of CD8 T cells in Susac syndrome. RNA amounts of roughly 0.45 to 1 ug underwent reverse transcription with random hexamers. TCRdb re-called the immunoSEQ multiplex PCR reads with MiXCR, one entry per CDR3 protein. The sample consists of 330,000 or so distinct CDR3 sequences, approximately 91% of them appearing once. Sequenced input: CD8+ T cells from PBMCs. The receptors originated from a human donor with multiple sclerosis.

DNA for the CDR3: TGTGCCAGCAGTTTAGACCCTTATAGCAATCAGCCCCAGCATTTT. This encodes CASSLDPYSNQPQHF. This chain links TRBV28 with TRBJ1-5, with D unresolved. The germline gives CDR1 MDHEN, CDR2 SYDVKM. The V end was cut by 2 bases, the J end by 0 bases, with 8 bases between. The CDR3 has 15 residues. The variable domain in full, completed from reference TRBV28 and TRBJ1-5, reads DVKVTQSSRYLVKRTGEKVFLECVQDMDHENMFWYRQDPGLGLRLIYFSYDVKMKEKGDIPEGYSVSREKKERFSLILESASTNQTSMYLCASSLDPYSNQPQHFGDGTRLSIL.

This chain uses TRBV29-1 with TRBJ1-1; D remains ambiguous. Trimming left V 7 bases short and J 6 bases short, with 15 bases between. The CDR3 loop spans 12 amino acids. Germline loops: CDR1 SQVTM, CDR2 ANQGSEA. CDR3 sequence: CSATSDPAEAFF. DNA of the CDR3: TGCAGCGCCACGTCCGACCCTGCTGAAGCTTTCTTT.

This clonotype has only a few counts. The V and J genes are TRBV29-1 and TRBJ2-7; 7 bases match TRBD1. J gave up 2 bases and V 4 bases, and 5 bases lay outside the gene matches. CDR1 is SQVTM and CDR2 is ANQGSEA in the germline V gene. The CDR3 is 13 amino acids. DNA for the CDR3: TGCAGCGTTGGGGGGCAGGGGGCCTACGAGCAGTACTTC. Protein: CSVGGQGAYEQYF.

With regard to this clonotype: One junction end does not reproduce the germline sequence, and a read error may be involved. This rearrangement joins TRBV28 to TRBJ2-1; tentatively, D is TRBD2 (6 bases). Germline loops: CDR1 MDHEN, CDR2 SYDVKM. The CDR3 consists of 15 residues. The CDR3 is CASSFIGTPYTEQFF. The CDR3 DNA follows: TGTGCCAGCAGTTTTATCGGGACTCCCTACACTGAGCAGTTCTTC.

J is TRBJ2-7 and V is TRBV7-6; no firm D call. The V end lost 1 base, the J end lost 0 bases, and 13 bases lay between the germline ends. Looked up from germline, CDR1 is SGHVS and CDR2 is FNYEAQ. This CDR3 has 16 amino acids. In DNA, the CDR3 is TGTGCCAGCAGCTTAGGGTCTGGGTCTAGCTCCTACGAGCAGTACTTC. Encoded protein: CASSLGSGSSSYEQYF.

The chain couples TRBV5-4 to TRBJ2-5; 16 positions match TRBD2. Germline CDR1 is SGHNT and CDR2 is YYREEE (reference sequence). The CDR3 extends over 14 amino acids. The V segment lost 7 bases and the J segment 3 bases; nucleotides outside the gene matches: 0. CDR3 sequence reads: CASGTSGGEETQYF. In DNA form, the CDR3 reads TGTGCCAGCGGGACTAGCGGGGGGGAAGAGACCCAGTACTTC.

The gene calls are TRBV21-1 and TRBJ1-5. TRBV21-1 is assigned pseudogene status. The CDR3 runs to 14 residues. Here the CDR3 DNA reads TGTGCCAGCAGCAAAGGGAGGGGACGTCAGCCCCAGCATTTT. This gives the protein CASSKGRGRQPQHF.

The chain is built from TRBV11-3 and TRBJ2-2, with D perhaps matching TRBD2 (5 bases). This CDR3 contains 15 residues. Trimming left V 6 bases short and J 8 bases short, with 19 bases between. CDR1 and CDR2 from the germline V gene are SGHNT and YENEEA. The DNA for the CDR3 is TGTGCCAGCAGTCCGCCAGGAGGACCACCGGGGGAGCTGTTTTTT. This sequence encodes CASSPPGGPPGELFF.

As concerns this clonotype: The junction does not match germline at one end; this may be a read error. The chain couples TRBV20-1 to TRBJ2-2, with TRBD2 as a possible D gene (5 bases). This CDR3 spans 13 amino acids. Germline CDR1 is DFQATT and CDR2 is SNEGSKA (reference sequence). The CDR3 spells CSGLGDGTGELLF. In DNA form, the CDR3 reads TGCAGTGGCCTGGGAGACGGCACCGGGGAGCTGCTTTTT.

This chain links TRBV3-1 with TRBJ2-5, with 11 bases fitting TRBD2. CDR3 length: 17 amino acids. The junction had 12 bases not matched to a gene; V was cut back by 6 bases and J by 3 bases. CDR1 is LGHDT and CDR2 is YNNKEL in the germline V gene (reference sequence). The CDR3 protein is CASSRNLLAGVEETQYF. The CDR3 DNA sequence: TGTGCCAGCAGTCGAAACCTACTAGCGGGAGTGGAAGAGACCCAGTACTTC.

This rearrangement joins TRBV4-1 to TRBJ1-2; the D is unclear. Between the trimmed V and J ends, which lost 0 bases and 1 base, there was a span of 9 bases. Germline lookup yields CDR1 MGHRA and CDR2 YSYEKL. There are 15 residues in the CDR3. CDR3 DNA: TGCGCCAGCAGCCAAGATCGGACGGATAACTATGGCTACACCTTC. This codes for CASSQDRTDNYGYTF.

The genes are TRBV28 and TRBJ2-7; TRBD1 is a possible D gene (6 bases). CDR1 and CDR2 from the germline V gene are MDHEN and SYDVKM. Deletions cut 9 bases from V and 2 bases from J, with 11 bases between. The CDR3 extends over 12 amino acids. The chain's CDR3 is CASRDTAYEQYF. In DNA, the CDR3 is TGTGCCAGTCGGGACACGGCCTACGAGCAGTACTTC. The complete variable domain, with remaining parts taken from reference TRBV28 and TRBJ2-7, reads DVKVTQSSRYLVKRTGEKVFLECVQDMDHENMFWYRQDPGLGLRLIYFSYDVKMKEKGDIPEGYSVSREKKERFSLILESASTNQTSMYLCASRDTAYEQYFGPGTRLTVT.

The chain joins TRBV7-8 to TRBJ2-1; D is possibly TRBD1 (5 bases). In germline, CDR1 is SGHVS, CDR2 FQNEAQ. V lost 4 bases and J 3 bases, leaving 22 bases between the germline ends. The CDR3 consists of 18 residues. Here the CDR3 DNA reads TGTGCCAGCAGCTCCAAACTCATAGACAGAGACTTCTACAATGAGCAGTTCTTC. It codes for CASSSKLIDRDFYNEQFF.

In nucleotides, the CDR3 is TGTGCCAGCAGTTTATCTGGACTAGCGGGAGGGCCTCCCGGGGAGCTGTTTTTT. Its translation: CASSLSGLAGGPPGELFF. The genes are TRBV27 and TRBJ2-2, with 15 nucleotides matching TRBD2. CDR3 size: 18 residues. The V gene's germline CDR1 is MNHEY and CDR2 SMNVEV (reference sequence). Losses at the gene ends were 0 bases for V and 6 bases for J; bases not matched to a gene: 5.

The CDR3 loop reads CASSLDAISSYNEQFF. CDR3 coding DNA: TGTGCCAGCAGTTTAGACGCCATTAGCTCCTACAATGAGCAGTTCTTC. The chain is built from TRBV28 and TRBJ2-1; D remains unclear. V lost 2 bases and J lost 0, with 11 bases in between. The germline gives CDR1 MDHEN, CDR2 SYDVKM. The CDR3 length is 16 residues.

J is TRBJ2-7 and V is TRBV4-2; 7 bases are shared with TRBD1. Unmatched junction bases numbered 6, after V lost 0 bases and J lost 1 base. The germline gives CDR1 LGHNA, CDR2 YNFKEQ. The CDR3 is made up of 16 amino acids. The CDR3 sequence: CASSQDLAGGSYEQYF. The CDR3 DNA follows: TGTGCCAGCAGCCAAGATCTGGCAGGGGGATCCTACGAGCAGTACTTC.

This rearrangement joins TRBV28 to TRBJ2-3, with TRBD2 identical over 10 bases. V was clipped by 3 bases and J by 3 bases; unmatched bases: 9. From germline, CDR1 is MDHEN and CDR2 SYDVKM. This CDR3 spans 17 amino acids. The DNA of the CDR3 is TGTGCCAGCAGTTTCCCGACACTAGCGGGGTTTACAGATACGCAGTATTTT. Protein product: CASSFPTLAGFTDTQYF.

This chain uses TRBV12-3 or TRBV12-4 with TRBJ2-5; unclear D gene. There are 13 residues in the CDR3. Trimming removed 6 bases at V and 5 bases at J, with 13 bases between. The CDR3 region is CASRYTNSETQYF. CDR3 DNA: TGTGCCAGCAGATATACTAATTCGGAGACCCAGTACTTC.

The chain links TRBV7-3 to TRBJ2-3, with TRBD2 matching 11 bases. This CDR3 is 16 amino acids long. V dropped 2 bases and J dropped 3; count of bases not matched to a gene: 4. CDR1 and CDR2 (germline): SGHTA, FQGTGA. The CDR3 sequence: CASSLYASGRTDTQYF. The CDR3 nucleotides read TGTGCCAGCAGCTTATATGCTAGCGGGAGGACAGATACGCAGTATTTT.

The chain joins TRBV20-1 to TRBJ1-2, with D hard to call. The CDR3 runs 13 residues. V was trimmed by 3 bases and J by 9 bases, leaving 17 bases between them. Germline CDR1 is DFQATT and CDR2 is SNEGSKA (reference sequence). CDR3 nucleotides: TGCAGTGCTAGGCCGGGCCCCGACGGGTGCTACACCTTC. Encoded protein: CSARPGPDGCYTF.

This clonotype was counted only a few times. The chain uses TRBV27 and TRBJ2-5, with no clear D. Germline V gene sequence: CDR1 MNHEY, CDR2 SMNVEV (reference sequence). The CDR3 runs to 15 residues. Trimming left V 8 bases short and J 1 base short, with 17 bases between. The CDR3 DNA reads TGTGCCAGCTCAAACACCGGAATGCTCCAAGAGACCCAGTACTTC. Encoded protein: CASSNTGMLQETQYF.

The chain is built from TRBV4-3 and TRBJ2-1; 8 bases are a match to TRBD2. J was trimmed by 6 bases and V by 4 bases; bases with no gene match: 11. Germline V gene sequence: CDR1 LGHNA, CDR2 YSLEER. The CDR3 covers 16 residues. CDR3 nucleotide sequence: TGCGCCAGCAGCCCCTTTGGCACTAGCGGAGGCAATGAGCAGTTCTTC. Translation: CASSPFGTSGGNEQFF.

The rearrangement links TRBV7-9 to TRBJ1-4; D might be TRBD1 (5 bases). This CDR3 has 15 residues. The V end lost 6 bases, the J end lost 4 bases, and 15 bases lay between the germline ends. Per the germline V gene, CDR1 is SEHNR and CDR2 is FQNEAQ (reference sequence). In DNA form, the CDR3 reads TGTGCCAGCAGGCCGCCGGGACTGAGTAATGAAAAACTGTTTTTT. Translation gives CASRPPGLSNEKLFF.